This T cell receptor (beta chain) stems from a study of Ad26.COV2.S vaccination and SARS-CoV-2 variants (dated by TCRdb to the early 2020s). Regarding the study in general: Vaccine-arm donors came from COV1001, a multicentre, randomized, double-blind, placebo-controlled phase I-IIa trial of Ad26.COV2.S in healthy adults. Dosing of Ad26.COV2.S was intramuscular, at either 5x10^10 or 1x10^11 viral particles, delivered as one shot or as two shots spaced 56 days apart. Sequencing of the TCRbeta repertoire served to evaluate the specificity and breadth of SARS-CoV-2-reactive T cell receptors following Ad26.COV2.S vaccination. The TCR-sequenced set comprised approximately 32 samples: around 20 Ad26.COV2.S vaccine recipients, 5 placebo recipients and 8 SARS-CoV-2 convalescent individuals. Trial participants were randomized into five groups of five, in which low-dose or high-dose Ad26.COV2.S was given once or twice, or placebo was given on both occasions. Investigators remained blinded to trial group allocation during experiments and outcome assessment.

Read against the paper, the sample's treatment or condition label means: around 19 received Ad26.COV2.S at low or high dose, single or two shots; 5 received placebo; per-sample allocation not given. For vaccine and placebo recipients, the sequenced repertoires came from samples collected on day 63 after the first injection. In Cohort 1b, some 25 adults aged 18-55 years were enrolled at a single site in Boston, USA, between 29 July and 7 August 2020. Ad26.COV2.S was a replication-incompetent adenovirus type 26 vector expressing a prefusion-stabilized SARS-CoV-2 spike protein from the original Wuhan strain. The CDR3 contains 14 residues, cysteine and phenylalanine counted. Of the read, only the CDR3 DNA is kept; its 42 bases are in frame from base 1. Trimming takes 1 base from V and 2 bases from J, and the germline ends sit 9 bases apart. The germline V gene sets CDR1 to LGHNA and CDR2 to YSLEER. In regard to this clone: Its antigen remains undetermined. Base qualities are missing; no much larger clone stands one base away.

The research as a whole found: The study was not powered to compare responses between vaccine doses or regimens. Higher spike-specific TCR breadth was observed in Ad26.COV2.S recipients than in placebo recipients (P = 0.0014). After vaccination, spike-specific CD8+ and CD4+ T cell responses were reported to show substantial breadth. The authors noted that total T cell responses may have been underestimated by the TCR breadth and depth analyses. Vaccine and placebo recipients had similar non-spike TCR breadth, a finding consistent with the vaccine containing only spike.

The immunoSEQ Assay was the method used to sequence TCRbeta CDR3 regions. After extraction, genomic DNA underwent amplification by bias-controlled multiplex PCR, followed by high-throughput sequencing. In the paper's pipeline: To quantify the absolute abundance of each unique TCRbeta CDR3 region, sequences were collapsed and filtered. T cell fraction was estimated by normalization of TCRbeta template counts to usable DNA, with usable DNA being measured through amplification of reference genes present in all nucleated cells. Repertoire TCRs were annotated as SARS-CoV-2-specific when V gene, CDR3 amino acid sequence and J gene were exactly matched to a known reactive TCR set. The reference SARS-CoV-2 TCR set was derived from MIRA and filtered for enrichment in COVID-19-positive ImmuneCODE repertoires, a step that removed public or cross-reactive TCRs. Using the MIRA antigens, annotated TCRs were further analysed by specific ORF or by position within an ORF. Depth was the summed frequency of annotated unique rearrangements, while breadth was defined as annotated unique rearrangements over total unique productive rearrangements. Two-sided Wilcoxon rank-sum tests were applied when comparing TCR breadth between groups. TCRdb mirrors the immuneACCESS table, restricted to in-frame sequences. Some clones are absent from its copies; in checked studies, under half trace to an unresolved V gene, and the reason for the others is unknown. V, J and clone size are those of that table, while D and trimming were read from the DNA. The sample includes about 420,000 clones, with 70% to 90% observed a single time. The ten largest clones take up 3.6% of the sample.

Sequenced here: peripheral blood, sampled in a trial of Ad26.COV2.S vaccine versus placebo. The rearrangement joined TRBV4-3 to TRBJ2-7; there is no confident call for the D gene. This TCR came from a person aged 18-60 years who received the Ad26.COV2.S COVID-19 vaccine or a placebo. The base sequence is TGCGCCAGCAGCCAAGGGTCAGTTGCCTACGAGCAGTACTTC. It translates to CASSQGSVAYEQYF.